The source of this TCR beta chain is a study of CD8+CD57+ T cells in acquired aplastic anemia. Study background: Sorted CD4+ plus CD8+ cells gave DNA averaging about 3.2 ug. Overall study results and limits: Patients had twenty-nine CD8+ CDR3 sequences in common with controls (the shared set). The CD8+ Simpson's diversity of patients and controls was not significantly different.

As concerns this clonotype: Antigen: not known.

The CDR3 totals 14 residues. The germline CDR1 and CDR2 sequences are SGHRS and YFSETQ. V lost 7 bases to trimming and J lost 4 bases, with 15 bases between them. Researchers used genomic DNA as the template to profile TCR beta VDJ and CDR3. One entry per CDR3 protein results from TCRdb running MiXCR on the reads. The data show about half a million distinct CDR3 sequences, roughly 34% seen once. Previously, flow cytometry had revealed CD8+CD57+ cell expansion in the patients chosen for sequencing. With no exception, the patients had severe acquired aplastic anemia. The source material was sorted CD4+, CD8+, or CD8+CD57+ T cells (not recorded which) from PBMCs. The sequence came from a human donor with aplastic anemia. The chain couples TRBV5-1 to TRBJ2-1, with a weak D call TRBD1 (6 bases). CDR3 residues: CASGTGIGYNEQFF. CDR3 bases: TGCGCCAGCGGCACAGGGATAGGGTACAATGAGCAGTTCTTC.